These 4 T cell receptor beta chains were all obtained from the same sample, sequenced in a study of technical replicates of blood from a few donors. Repertoires were generated with immunoSEQ multiplex PCR, while TCRdb's copy carries only in-frame clones and drops some. The table records tens of thousands of clones, approximately 98% of them present only once. The source material was T cells isolated from PBMCs. The receptors derive from a human donor in good health.

The V and J genes are TRBV28 and TRBJ2-5; possibly TRBD1 for D (6 bases). The CDR3 loop spans 13 amino acids. CDR1 and CDR2 (germline): MDHEN, SYDVKM. The germline V and J ends were trimmed by 4 bases and 6 bases, with 12 bases remaining between them. This chain's CDR3 is CASSSGTLKTQYF. The CDR3 DNA follows: TGTGCCAGCAGTTCAGGGACACTGAAGACCCAGTACTTC.

The CDR3 DNA reads TGTGCCAGCAGGGCTCACCGAGAGACCCAGTACTTC. Residues: CASRAHRETQYF. This chain uses TRBV6-6 with TRBJ2-5; no reliable D call. Germline CDR1 and CDR2: MNHNY and SVGAGI (reference sequence). The CDR3 sequence is 12 residues long. Trimming cost V 6 bases and J 4 bases, with 9 bases left between them.

The chain is built from TRBV7-9 and TRBJ2-7; 9 nucleotides align to TRBD2. The germline gives CDR1 SEHNR, CDR2 FQNEAQ (reference sequence). J lost 7 bases, V lost 4 bases, and 8 bases had no gene match. The CDR3 length is 14 residues. CDR3 in DNA: TGTGCCAGCAGCTCTAGCGGGGTAGTGAAAGAGCAGTACTTC. Translating it yields CASSSSGVVKEQYF.

This sequence joins TRBV25-1 and TRBJ1-4; 9 bases are shared with TRBD1. The CDR3 contains 16 residues. Germline CDR1 and CDR2: MGHDK and SYGVNS. J gave up 8 bases and V 2 bases, and 9 bases lay outside the gene matches. The CDR3 sequence is CASSEMGQGLTEKLFF. CDR3 nucleotides: TGTGCCAGCAGTGAAATGGGACAGGGTCTTACGGAAAAACTGTTTTTT. Looking up the rest from reference TRBV25-1 and TRBJ1-4 gives the full variable domain: EADIYQTPRYLVIGTGKKITLECSQTMGHDKMYWYQQDPGMELHLIHYSYGVNSTEKGDLSSESTVSRIRTEHFPLTLESARPSHTSQYLCASSEMGQGLTEKLFFGSGTQLSVL.